These 26 T cell receptor beta chains share one sample of origin, sequenced in a study of T cell repertoires in cytomegalovirus infection. For these TCRs, the target antigens are not known. TCRdb analysed the reads with MiXCR anew, one entry per CDR3 protein. The sample shows under 150,000 distinct CDR3 sequences, about 30% of them seen only once. The source was CD8+ T cells from cultured PBMCs, collected from culture after CMV antigen stimulation. These TCRs come from a human donor in good health (CMV status not recorded). Some clones in this sample may be carry-over from other donors' samples.

The chain uses TRBV27 and TRBJ2-1; a weak D match, TRBD1 (5 bases). The CDR3 has 15 amino acids. Germline assignment: CDR1 MNHEY and CDR2 SMNVEV (reference sequence). V lost 5 bases and J 0 bases, leaving 11 bases between the germline ends. The CDR3 is CASSPKTVSYNEQFF. CDR3 in DNA: TGTGCCAGCAGTCCGAAGACAGTCTCCTACAATGAGCAGTTCTTC.

The chain recombines TRBV27 with TRBJ1-1; no clear D gene. Germline loops: CDR1 MNHEY, CDR2 SMNVEV (reference sequence). The germline V and J ends were trimmed by 6 bases and 0 bases, with 11 bases remaining between them. The CDR3 is made up of 14 amino acids. The chain's CDR3 is CASSRVGMNTEAFF. Here the CDR3 DNA reads TGTGCCAGCAGCCGGGTCGGGATGAACACTGAAGCTTTCTTT.

This clonotype has more than one count but fewer than ten. The rearrangement uses TRBV7-8 and TRBJ2-6; the match to TRBD1 covers 9 bases. V lost 4 bases to trimming and J lost 4 bases; unmatched junction nucleotides: 5. CDR1 is SGHVS and CDR2 is FQNEAQ in the germline V gene. The length of the CDR3 is 16 residues. CDR3 residues: CASSSQGATGANVLTF. For the CDR3, the DNA is TGTGCCAGCAGCTCACAGGGGGCGACAGGGGCCAACGTCCTGACTTTC.

J is TRBJ1-2 and V is TRBV6-5, with TRBD1 matching over 7 bases. The junction had 8 bases not matched to a gene; V was cut back by 0 bases and J by 7 bases. This CDR3 is 15 amino acids long. The germline gives CDR1 MNHEY, CDR2 SVGAGI. The CDR3 bases are TGTGCCAGCAGTTACTCGACAACAGGGGAGTCTGGCTACACCTTC. Translating it yields CASSYSTTGESGYTF.

The chain recombines TRBV7-3 with TRBJ2-1; TRBD2 matches 16 bases. The CDR3 has 14 amino acids. Per the germline V gene, CDR1 is SGHTA and CDR2 is FQGTGA. V lost 8 bases to trimming and J lost 8 bases; unmatched junction nucleotides: 3. The DNA for the CDR3 is TGTGCCAGCGGGACTAGCGGGGGGGCTCATGAGCAGTTCTTC. Its translation: CASGTSGGAHEQFF.

This chain uses TRBV6-2 or TRBV6-3 with TRBJ1-6; no clear D gene. Trimming removed 6 bases at V and 5 bases at J, with 17 bases between. Germline CDR1 and CDR2: MNHEY and SVGEGT. The CDR3 has 16 residues. CDR3 amino acids: CASRLEYFGDNSPLHF. The CDR3 region has the DNA TGTGCCAGCAGGCTCGAGTATTTCGGGGATAATTCACCCCTCCACTTT.

This clonotype was counted between two and nine times. A junction boundary mismatches the germline segment, possibly from a read error. This chain connects TRBV7-7 to TRBJ2-5; no firm D call. CDR1 is SSHAT and CDR2 is FNYEAQ in the germline V gene (reference sequence). This CDR3 region has 16 residues. CDR3 loop: CASSLEGPPTQETQYF. CDR3 nucleotide sequence: TGTGCTAGCAGCTTAGAAGGACCCCCGACCCAAGAGACCCAGTACTTC.

The CDR3 is CASSYSQGSGNTIYF. The DNA for the CDR3 is TGTGCCAGCAGTTACTCCCAAGGCTCTGGAAACACCATATATTTT. J is TRBJ1-3 and V is TRBV6-8, with D unclear. The CDR3 is 15 amino acids. The ends were cut back, 0 bases at V and 0 bases at J, with 6 bases in the middle. In germline, CDR1 is MNHGY, CDR2 SAAAGT.

This clonotype appeared a few times. The CDR3 loop is CSVDLRGLGETQYF. Written as DNA, the CDR3 is TGCAGCGTTGATCTTCGGGGCCTGGGAGAGACCCAGTACTTC. V and J are TRBV29-1 and TRBJ2-5; D tentatively reads TRBD1 or TRBD2 (5 bases each). The CDR3 sequence is 14 residues long. V lost 3 bases and J 4 bases, leaving 15 bases between the germline ends. Germline V lookup: CDR1 SQVTM, CDR2 ANQGSEA.

At least ten counts were recorded for this clonotype. The rearrangement links TRBV7-2 to TRBJ2-1, with 8 nucleotides matching TRBD2. The CDR3 sequence is 17 residues long. Per the germline V gene, CDR1 is SGHTA and CDR2 is FQGNSA. V dropped 4 bases and J dropped 0; count of bases not matched to a gene: 8. In DNA form, the CDR3 reads TGTGCCAGCAGCTCGCCGGGAGGGGCGAACTCCTACAATGAGCAGTTCTTC. Translating it yields CASSSPGGANSYNEQFF. Using reference TRBV7-2 and TRBJ2-1 for the parts outside the CDR3, the full variable domain is GAGVSQSPSNKVTEKGKDVELRCDPISGHTALYWYRQSLGQGLEFLIYFQGNSAPDKSGLPSDRFSAERTGGSVSTLTIQRTQQEDSAVYLCASSSPGGANSYNEQFFGPGTRLTVL.

The CDR3 DNA reads TGTGCCATCAGTGATCAGGGGGCTGTGAATGAGCAGTTCTTC. Amino acids: CAISDQGAVNEQFF. This sequence joins TRBV10-3 and TRBJ2-1; TRBD1 matches 8 bases. This CDR3 is built from 14 residues. Germline V gene lookup returns CDR1 ENHRY and CDR2 SYGVKD. V dropped 3 bases and J dropped 7; count of bases not matched to a gene: 5.

The chain employs TRBV27 and TRBJ1-1; TRBD1 matches at 7 bases. V trimming: 4 bases; J trimming: 5 bases; junction bases outside the gene matches: 7. This CDR3 is built from 14 residues. Germline CDR1 and CDR2: MNHEY and SMNVEV (reference sequence). CDR3 amino acids: CASSWTGLRTEAFF. The CDR3 DNA reads as TGTGCCAGCAGTTGGACAGGTTTGAGGACTGAAGCTTTCTTT.

The table lists this clonotype with a few counts. This sequence joins TRBV19 and TRBJ1-2; D not resolved. V shed 5 bases and J shed 5 bases, with 9 bases lying between them. This CDR3 contains 12 residues. Germline CDR1 and CDR2: LNHDA and SQIVND (reference sequence). The CDR3 loop is CASSPGQYGYTF. The CDR3 nucleotides read TGTGCCAGTAGTCCCGGTCAGTATGGCTACACCTTC. Full variable domain (rest looked up from reference TRBV19 and TRBJ1-2): DGGITQSPKYLFRKEGQNVTLSCEQNLNHDAMYWYRQDPGQGLRLIYYSQIVNDFQKGDIAEGYSVSREKKESFPLTVTSAQKNPTAFYLCASSPGQYGYTFGSGTRLTVV.

The chain carries TRBV27 and TRBJ1-1; D not resolved. The V end lost 5 bases, the J end lost 1 base, and 5 bases lay between the germline ends. Germline assignment: CDR1 MNHEY and CDR2 SMNVEV (reference sequence). The CDR3 has 12 residues. The CDR3 spells CASSKGNTEAFF. The CDR3 DNA reads TGTGCCAGCAGTAAGGGGAACACTGAAGCTTTCTTT.

V gene TRBV5-4 combines with J gene TRBJ2-7; 7 bases align to TRBD2. The germline V gene encodes CDR1 SGHNT and CDR2 YYREEE (reference sequence). V shed 10 bases, J shed 2 bases, and the junction held 12 bases outside the gene matches. This CDR3 spans 14 amino acids. The CDR3 spells CAFVLRGSTYEQYF. CDR3 bases: TGTGCCTTCGTCTTGCGGGGGTCGACCTACGAGCAGTACTTC.

This rearrangement joins TRBV7-6 to TRBJ2-3; 10 bases line up with TRBD1. With 3 bases clipped from V and 2 bases from J, the junction kept 17 bases outside the gene matches. CDR3 length: 20 residues. The germline V gene has CDR1 SGHVS and CDR2 FNYEAQ. The CDR3 protein is CASSFGTGARGWGATDTQYF. The CDR3 region has the DNA TGTGCCAGCAGCTTCGGGACAGGGGCCCGTGGTTGGGGGGCCACAGATACGCAGTATTTT.

The chain joins TRBV5-1 to TRBJ1-5; D is unclear. V lost 0 bases and J 6 bases, leaving 7 bases between the germline ends. Germline CDR1 reads SGHRS; CDR2 reads YFSETQ. This CDR3 has 13 residues. The CDR3: CASSLGSGQPQHF. CDR3 in DNA: TGCGCCAGCAGCTTGGGGTCGGGTCAGCCCCAGCATTTT. Drawing the rest from reference TRBV5-1 and TRBJ1-5, the complete variable domain is KAGVTQTPRYLIKTRGQQVTLSCSPISGHRSVSWYQQTPGQGLQFLFEYFSETQRNKGNFPGRFSGRQFSNSRSEMNVSTLELGDSALYLCASSLGSGQPQHFGDGTRLSIL.

The rearrangement joins TRBV7-8 to TRBJ2-3; maybe TRBD1 (5 bases). V lost 5 bases and J lost 4, with 22 bases in between. CDR3 length equals 17 residues. Looked up from germline, CDR1 is SGHVS and CDR2 is FQNEAQ. Here the CDR3 reads CASSSLGQDFRPDTQYF. The CDR3 nucleotides are TGTGCCAGCAGCAGCCTTGGACAAGACTTTCGCCCAGATACGCAGTATTTT.

This clonotype was seen many times. The J gene is TRBJ2-3, the V gene TRBV20-1; 9 positions agree with TRBD2. From germline, CDR1 is DFQATT and CDR2 SNEGSKA (reference sequence). Unmatched junction bases numbered 7, after V lost 0 bases and J lost 0 bases. The CDR3 loop spans 17 amino acids. The CDR3 coding sequence is TGCAGTGCTAGAGATCGGCGGGGGGGCCGGAGCACAGATACGCAGTATTTT. Protein: CSARDRRGGRSTDTQYF.

The chain combines TRBV20-1 with TRBJ1-5, with 9 bases aligning to TRBD1. The CDR3 has 15 residues. Trimming at V came to 1 base and at J to 6 bases, leaving 7 bases not matched to a gene. Germline V gene sequence: CDR1 DFQATT, CDR2 SNEGSKA (reference sequence). CDR3 in DNA: TGCAGTGCTAGAGGGGGACAGGGAGGTAGTCAGCCCCAGCATTTT. This gives the protein CSARGGQGGSQPQHF.

The chain carries TRBV4-1 and TRBJ2-7; 10 bases match TRBD2. The CDR3 has 14 amino acids. V shed 5 bases and J 5 bases; nucleotides not matched to a gene: 6. In germline, CDR1 is MGHRA, CDR2 YSYEKL. The CDR3 coding sequence is TGCGCCAGCAGCTTACTAGCGGGGAGAAACGAGCAGTACTTC. It codes for CASSLLAGRNEQYF.

This chain connects TRBV9 to TRBJ1-2, with D uncertain. Germline CDR1 SGDLS, CDR2 YYNGEE. V was pared by 2 bases and J by 2 bases, with 10 bases between. CDR3 length: 14 residues. CDR3 bases: TGTGCCAGCAGCGTCACTCTTTCCAACTATGGCTACACCTTC. This sequence encodes CASSVTLSNYGYTF.

Only a few counts were recorded for this clonotype. The chain uses TRBV7-2 and TRBJ2-5, with 9 nucleotides matching TRBD2. CDR1 is SGHTA and CDR2 is FQGNSA in the germline V gene. The CDR3 has 15 residues. Losses at the gene ends were 3 bases for V and 4 bases for J; bases not matched to a gene: 6. CDR3 sequence reads: CASSFGGGAIETQYF. The CDR3 DNA is TGTGCCAGCAGCTTTGGCGGGGGGGCTATAGAGACCCAGTACTTC.

The V gene is TRBV4-1, the J gene TRBJ1-2, with TRBD1 matching over 7 bases. The CDR3 runs 13 residues. V was pared by 0 bases and J by 6 bases, with 1 base of the junction left unmatched. Germline assignment: CDR1 MGHRA and CDR2 YSYEKL. CDR3 in amino acids: CASSQEQGNGYTF. The CDR3 nucleotides are TGCGCCAGCAGCCAAGAACAGGGGAATGGCTACACCTTC.

This clonotype occurred a few times. The chain is built from TRBV7-9 and TRBJ2-2; no clear D gene. V lost 4 bases to trimming and J lost 6 bases, with 15 bases between them. The length of the CDR3 is 15 residues. Germline CDR1 and CDR2: SEHNR and FQNEAQ (reference sequence). CDR3 coding DNA: TGTGCCAGCAGCTCGCCCCTGGGGTTCGCCGGGGAGCTGTTTTTT. Translation: CASSSPLGFAGELFF.

There are many counts of this clonotype. The chain has TRBV5-1 and TRBJ2-1, with 7 bases lining up with TRBD1. V lost 0 bases and J lost 5; bases outside the gene matches: 5. Germline V gene sequence: CDR1 SGHRS, CDR2 YFSETQ. The CDR3 is 15 residues long. CDR3: CASSLDPGTDNEQFF. The CDR3 region has the DNA TGCGCCAGCAGCTTGGACCCCGGGACAGACAATGAGCAGTTCTTC.